The 21 T cell receptor beta chains in this list originate from one sample, sequenced in a study of T cells in Graves' hyperthyroidism and ophthalmopathy (dated by TCRdb to about 2019). Libraries were prepared through multiplex PCR. Sequencing instrument: Illumina HiSeq 2000. Amplification of TCR beta CDR3 regions was carried out from RNA transcripts. A first-round RT-PCR of the TCR CDR3 used the HTBI primer set with the Qiagen OneStep RT-PCR kit. TCRdb reprocessing: public reads trimmed at Q25 with fastp, clones called with MiXCR, in-frame beta chains kept. Every CDR3 protein is listed once, alongside the most common genes and DNA of its rows. Within this sample are 400,000 or so distinct CDR3 sequences, with roughly an eighth of them counted one time only. Of the sample, 25% to 30% falls within the top ten clones. The source material was blood. All receptors derive from a man aged 50 to 59 with Graves' ophthalmopathy.

This clonotype has a count of ten or more. V and J are TRBV7-2 and TRBJ2-1; D gene unclear. This CDR3 has 13 amino acids. Germline CDR1 reads SGHTA; CDR2 reads FQGNSA. V was clipped by 4 bases and J by 6 bases, with 10 bases between them. CDR3: CASSSSGVNEQFF. The CDR3 bases are TGTGCCAGCAGCTCCTCAGGAGTCAATGAGCAGTTCTTC.

This clonotype was recorded a few times. The rearrangement joins TRBV4-1 to TRBJ2-2, with TRBD1 matching 7 bases. Germline lookup yields CDR1 MGHRA and CDR2 YSYEKL. The CDR3 totals 16 residues. V dropped 4 bases and J dropped 0; count of bases not matched to a gene: 5. The CDR3 nucleotides are TGCGCCAGCAGCCCAGGGGACAGTGCGAACACCGGGGAGCTGTTTTTT. Its protein is CASSPGDSANTGELFF.

The chain is built from TRBV20-1 and TRBJ1-1; D unresolved. The CDR3 is made up of 13 amino acids. V was cut by 6 bases and J by 0 bases, with 11 bases left in between. The germline CDR1 and CDR2 sequences are DFQATT and SNEGSKA (reference sequence). CDR3 sequence reads: CSAIRPMNTEAFF. CDR3 bases: TGCAGTGCCATCAGGCCGATGAACACTGAAGCTTTCTTT.

The rearrangement links TRBV6-1 to TRBJ2-1; 13 bases are shared with TRBD2. The CDR3 extends over 14 amino acids. Looked up from germline, CDR1 is MNHNS and CDR2 is SASEGT. V lost 10 bases and J lost 15; bases outside the gene matches: 15. The CDR3, as DNA: TGTGCCACGGCCGGACTAGCGGGAGCTCTTGGGTCGTTCTTC. Its protein product is CATAGLAGALGSFF.

The table lists this clonotype with many counts. At one of its ends the junction is not consistent with the germline gene, which may arise from a read error. This chain joins TRBV7-9 and TRBJ1-1; the D gene is possibly TRBD1 (6 bases). Per germline, CDR1 SEHNR and CDR2 FQNEAQ (reference sequence). The CDR3 totals 14 residues. The chain's CDR3 is CASSLQGSDTEAFF. The CDR3 coding sequence is TGCGCCAGCAGCTTGCAGGGGTCGGACACTGAAGCTTTCTTT.

This clonotype has ten or more counts. This rearrangement joins TRBV7-8 to TRBJ2-5; 7 nucleotides align to TRBD1. V was clipped by 5 bases and J by 5 bases; unmatched bases: 11. This CDR3 comprises 15 residues. Germline CDR1 SGHVS, CDR2 FQNEAQ. CDR3 region: CASSPQTGFGETQYF. The CDR3 DNA is TGTGCCAGCAGCCCGCAGACAGGGTTTGGGGAGACCCAGTACTTC. The entire variable domain, with the rest obtained from reference TRBV7-8 and TRBJ2-5, is as follows: GAGVSQSPRYKVAKRGQDVALRCDPISGHVSLFWYQQALGQGPEFLTYFQNEAQLDKSGLPSDRFFAERPEGSVSTLKIQRTQQEDSAVYLCASSPQTGFGETQYFGPGTRLLVL.

There are many counts of this clonotype. The V and J genes are TRBV28 and TRBJ2-7, with TRBD1 as a possible D gene (5 bases). Trimming left V 7 bases short and J 0 bases short, with 13 bases between. In germline, CDR1 is MDHEN, CDR2 SYDVKM. This CDR3 contains 14 residues. Here the CDR3 DNA reads TGTGCCAGCAAGGGGCCAGGGTACTCCTACGAGCAGTACTTC. Translation: CASKGPGYSYEQYF.

This clonotype was detected many times. The chain is built from TRBV2 and TRBJ2-3; D call uncertain. V lost 8 bases, J lost 3 bases, and 15 bases lay in between. The CDR3 loop spans 14 amino acids. CDR1 is SNHLY, CDR2 FYNNEI, per germline. The DNA of the CDR3 is TGTGCCAGCCGCTATTCGCTTTCGACAGATACGCAGTATTTT. This sequence encodes CASRYSLSTDTQYF.

V usage is TRBV24-1 and J usage is TRBJ2-3, with D possibly being TRBD1 or TRBD2 (5 bases each). CDR3 size: 16 residues. Germline V CDR1 and CDR2: KGHDR, SFDVKD. Between the trimmed V and J ends, which lost 3 bases and 5 bases, there was a span of 17 bases. The DNA of the CDR3 is TGTGCCACCAGTGATCCCAAGCACGGGGCTAGAGATACGCAGTATTTT. It yields the protein CATSDPKHGARDTQYF.

This clonotype was counted ten times or more. The chain carries TRBV2 and TRBJ2-2; 9 bases are a match to TRBD2. Trimming cost V 6 bases and J 2 bases; bases outside gene matches: 10. This CDR3 region has 17 residues. Looked up from germline, CDR1 is SNHLY and CDR2 is FYNNEI. The CDR3 DNA follows: TGTGCCAGCAGAAGACTAGCGGACTCCTTTAACACCGGGGAGCTGTTTTTT. This gives the protein CASRRLADSFNTGELFF.

This clonotype appeared a few times. The chain carries TRBV27 and TRBJ2-1, with D possibly TRBD2 on 6 matching bases. This CDR3 is built from 14 residues. Between the trimmed V and J ends, which lost 1 base and 8 bases, there was a span of 12 bases. CDR1 is MNHEY, CDR2 SMNVEV, per germline (reference sequence). The CDR3 spells CASSLFRGGDEQFF. The CDR3, as DNA: TGTGCCAGCAGTTTATTTAGGGGCGGGGATGAGCAGTTCTTC.

This clonotype was counted ten times or more. V usage is TRBV7-8 and J usage is TRBJ2-1, with 8 bases lining up with TRBD2. J was trimmed by 0 bases and V by 5 bases; bases with no gene match: 15. CDR3 length equals 19 residues. Germline CDR1 and CDR2: SGHVS and FQNEAQ. Written as DNA, the CDR3 is TGTGCCAGCAGCCCCAGAGCGGGAGTACCAATGGGCTCCTACAATGAGCAGTTCTTC. Protein: CASSPRAGVPMGSYNEQFF.

J is TRBJ2-7 and V is TRBV4-2; no clear D. The CDR3 extends over 14 amino acids. Germline lookup yields CDR1 LGHNA and CDR2 YNFKEQ. V lost 1 base and J lost 5, with 12 bases in between. The CDR3 DNA reads TGTGCCAGCAGCCAAGTTATGGGTCGAAACGAGCAGTACTTC. Encoded protein: CASSQVMGRNEQYF.

This clonotype has ten or more counts. In DNA, the CDR3 is TGTGCCAGCAGCCAAGGTCTCCGACTCGGCGAGCAGTACTTC. Protein product: CASSQGLRLGEQYF. V and J are TRBV3-1 and TRBJ2-7; D gene ambiguous. Germline assignment: CDR1 LGHDT and CDR2 YNNKEL (reference sequence). This CDR3 has 14 amino acids. Trimming took off 1 base at V and 6 bases at J, with 13 bases between the two ends.

This clonotype was counted at least ten times. The chain is built from TRBV9 and TRBJ2-1; a possible D gene is TRBD2 (5 bases). The CDR3 runs to 14 residues. Trimming cost V 3 bases and J 4 bases, with 11 bases left between them. CDR1 is SGDLS, CDR2 YYNGEE, per germline. The CDR3 coding sequence is TGTGCCAGCAGCGGGACTGTATCATACAATGAGCAGTTCTTC. Encoded protein: CASSGTVSYNEQFF. Together with reference TRBV9 and TRBJ2-1, the CDR3 gives the full variable domain: DSGVTQTPKHLITATGQRVTLRCSPRSGDLSVYWYQQSLDQGLQFLIQYYNGEERAKGNILERFSAQQFPDLHSELNLSSLELGDSALYFCASSGTVSYNEQFFGPGTRLTVL.

The rearrangement joins TRBV15 to TRBJ1-2, with a possible D match to TRBD1 (5 bases). From germline, CDR1 is LNHNV and CDR2 YYDKDF (reference sequence). The CDR3 has 15 amino acids. Trimming shortened V by 3 bases and J by 2 bases, and 13 bases separated the two germline ends. DNA of the CDR3: TGTGCCACCAGCAGTAAGACAGTTTCCAACTATGGCTACACCTTC. Amino acid sequence: CATSSKTVSNYGYTF.

This clonotype has just a few counts. The J gene is TRBJ1-2, the V gene TRBV20-1; possibly TRBD1 for D (5 bases). The CDR3 runs 12 residues. V was pared by 5 bases and J by 5 bases, with 12 bases between. CDR1 and CDR2 from the germline V gene are DFQATT and SNEGSKA (reference sequence). CDR3 sequence: CSALTGFYGYTF. CDR3 bases: TGCAGTGCTCTCACAGGCTTTTATGGCTACACCTTC.

This chain links TRBV20-1 with TRBJ2-7; TRBD2 matches at 10 bases. Looked up from germline, CDR1 is DFQATT and CDR2 is SNEGSKA (reference sequence). Losses at the gene ends were 3 bases for V and 3 bases for J; bases not matched to a gene: 2. The CDR3 contains 13 residues. For the CDR3, the DNA is TGCAGTGCTAGGCTAGCGGGAGTCTACGAGCAGTACTTC. It yields the protein CSARLAGVYEQYF.

Remarks on this clonotype: Just one base apart from a much larger clone, this may be a read error. The V and J genes are TRBV5-1 and TRBJ2-6; TRBD1 matches at 7 bases. The CDR3 totals 17 residues. CDR1 SGHRS and CDR2 YFSETQ come from the germline V gene. V trimming: 4 bases; J trimming: 2 bases; junction bases outside the gene matches: 9. CDR3 amino acids: CASSLKPTGTGANVLTF. CDR3 coding DNA: TGCGCCAGCAGCCTTAAACCGACAGGGACTGGGGCCAACGTCCTGACTTTC. Full variable domain (rest looked up from reference TRBV5-1 and TRBJ2-6): KAGVTQTPRYLIKTRGQQVTLSCSPISGHRSVSWYQQTPGQGLQFLFEYFSETQRNKGNFPGRFSGRQFSNSRSEMNVSTLELGDSALYLCASSLKPTGTGANVLTFGAGSRLTVL.

This clonotype has ten or more counts. This rearrangement joins TRBV29-1 to TRBJ2-5; 14 bases are a match to TRBD2. Trimming cost V 8 bases and J 5 bases; bases outside gene matches: 4. This CDR3 contains 13 residues. Germline CDR1 and CDR2: SQVTM and ANQGSEA. The CDR3 DNA reads as TGCAGCACCAGGACTAGCGGGGGGGAGACCCAGTACTTC. This translates into CSTRTSGGETQYF. The full variable domain, its missing parts supplied by reference TRBV29-1 and TRBJ2-5, is SAVISQKPSRDICQRGTSLTIQCQVDSQVTMMFWYRQQPGQSLTLIATANQGSEATYESGFVIDKFPISRPNLTFSTLTVSNMSPEDSSIYLCSTRTSGGETQYFGPGTRLLVL.

In this sample, this clonotype turned up a few times. The chain employs TRBV2 and TRBJ2-1; 10 nucleotides match TRBD1. J was trimmed by 8 bases and V by 9 bases; bases with no gene match: 10. The V gene's germline CDR1 is SNHLY and CDR2 FYNNEI. This CDR3 is 14 amino acids long. The CDR3 bases are TGTGCCAGTCGCCGGGACAGGGGATATGATGAGCAGTTCTTC. Amino acid sequence: CASRRDRGYDEQFF.